This TCR beta chain is from a study of cytomegalovirus exposure and HLA in healthy donors. 60 Vbeta and 13 Jbeta primers were used in PCR. Measured with immunoSEQ multiplex PCR; TCRdb has only the in-frame clones, and not every one. The sample shows 70,000 or so clones, about nine tenths of them seen only once. Turning to this clone: As yet, its antigen is unknown.

The study's findings and limits: Using the classifier, cytomegalovirus status was reportedly diagnosed with high specificity and sensitivity. Three CMV-associated chains were confirmed in vitro to be specific for CMV antigens.

The clonotype was recovered from a young woman in good health and CMV-seronegative. The sequenced material came from PBMCs.

The DNA of the CDR3 is TGTGCCAGCAGCCCCCATGGGCTGCGCTACGAGCAGTACTTC. Its protein product is CASSPHGLRYEQYF. The J gene is TRBJ2-7, the V gene TRBV7-9; D unresolved. CDR3 length equals 14 residues. Germline lookup yields CDR1 SEHNR and CDR2 FQNEAQ (reference sequence). V lost 5 bases, J lost 3 bases, and 14 bases lay in between.